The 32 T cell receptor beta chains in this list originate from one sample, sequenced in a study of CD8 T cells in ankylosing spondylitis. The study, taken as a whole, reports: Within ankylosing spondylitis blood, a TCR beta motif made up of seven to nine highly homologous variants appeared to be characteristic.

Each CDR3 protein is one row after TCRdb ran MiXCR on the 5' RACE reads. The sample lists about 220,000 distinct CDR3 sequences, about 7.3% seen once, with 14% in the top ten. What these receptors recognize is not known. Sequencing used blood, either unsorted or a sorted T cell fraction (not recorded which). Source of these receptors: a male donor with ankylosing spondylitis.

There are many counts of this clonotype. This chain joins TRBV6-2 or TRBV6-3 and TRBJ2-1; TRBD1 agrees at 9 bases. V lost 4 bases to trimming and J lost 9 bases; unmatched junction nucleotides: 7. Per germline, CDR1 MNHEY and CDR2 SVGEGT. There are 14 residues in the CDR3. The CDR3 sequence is CASSLNRGRIEQFF. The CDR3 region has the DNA TGTGCCAGCAGTTTAAACAGGGGGCGGATTGAGCAGTTCTTC.

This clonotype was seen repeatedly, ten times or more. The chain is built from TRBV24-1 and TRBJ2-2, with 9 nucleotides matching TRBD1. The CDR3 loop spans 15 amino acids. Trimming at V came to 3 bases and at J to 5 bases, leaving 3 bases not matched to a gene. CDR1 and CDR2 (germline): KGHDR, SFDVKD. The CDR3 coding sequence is TGTGCCACCAGTGATCGGGACAGGGTAACCGGGGAGCTGTTTTTT. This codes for CATSDRDRVTGELFF.

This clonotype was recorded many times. CDR3 DNA: TGTGCCAGCAGTCCCCCCCCACACAGGGAAATCCACGAGCAGTACTTC. Its translation: CASSPPPHREIHEQYF. V is TRBV27 and J is TRBJ2-7, with D perhaps TRBD1 (6 bases). This CDR3 has 16 amino acids. CDR1 is MNHEY and CDR2 is SMNVEV in the germline V gene (reference sequence). The V gene lost 5 bases and the J gene lost 5 bases, with 22 bases spanning the gap.

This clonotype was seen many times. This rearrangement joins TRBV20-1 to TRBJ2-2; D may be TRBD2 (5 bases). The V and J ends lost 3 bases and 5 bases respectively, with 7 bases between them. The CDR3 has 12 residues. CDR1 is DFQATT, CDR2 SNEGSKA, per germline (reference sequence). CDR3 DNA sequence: TGCAGTGCTAGGAGGGAGACCGGGGAGCTGTTTTTT. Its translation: CSARRETGELFF.

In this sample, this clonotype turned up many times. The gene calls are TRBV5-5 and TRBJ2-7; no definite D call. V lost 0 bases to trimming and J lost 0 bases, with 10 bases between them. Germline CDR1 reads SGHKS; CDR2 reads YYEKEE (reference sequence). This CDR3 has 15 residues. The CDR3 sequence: CASSLEDLSSYEQYF. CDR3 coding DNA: TGTGCCAGCAGCTTGGAAGACTTATCCTCCTACGAGCAGTACTTC.

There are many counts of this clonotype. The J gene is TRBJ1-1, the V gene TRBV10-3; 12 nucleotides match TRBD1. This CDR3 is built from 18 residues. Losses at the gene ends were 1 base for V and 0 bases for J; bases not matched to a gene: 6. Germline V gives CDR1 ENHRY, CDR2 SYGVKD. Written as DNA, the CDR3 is TGTGCCATCAGTGAGTTAGCGGGACAGGGGGCCTTGAACACTGAAGCTTTCTTT. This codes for CAISELAGQGALNTEAFF.

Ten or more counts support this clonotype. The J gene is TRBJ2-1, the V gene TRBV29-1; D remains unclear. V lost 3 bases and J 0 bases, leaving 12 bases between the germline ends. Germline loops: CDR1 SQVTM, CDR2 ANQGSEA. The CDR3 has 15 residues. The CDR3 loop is CSVEAPWGSYNEQFF. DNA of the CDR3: TGCAGCGTTGAGGCCCCGTGGGGCTCCTACAATGAGCAGTTCTTC.

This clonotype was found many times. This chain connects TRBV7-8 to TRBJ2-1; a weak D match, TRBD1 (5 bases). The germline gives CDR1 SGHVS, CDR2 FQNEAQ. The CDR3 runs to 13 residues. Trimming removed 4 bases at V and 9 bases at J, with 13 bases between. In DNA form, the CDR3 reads TGTGCCAGCAGCTCAGGGTTGGTTGTTGAGCAGTTCTTC. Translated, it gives CASSSGLVVEQFF.

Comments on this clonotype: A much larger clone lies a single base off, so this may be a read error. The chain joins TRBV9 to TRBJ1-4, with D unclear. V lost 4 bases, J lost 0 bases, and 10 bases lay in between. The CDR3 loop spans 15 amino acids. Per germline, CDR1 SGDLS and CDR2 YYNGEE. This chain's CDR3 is CASSFREATNEKLFF. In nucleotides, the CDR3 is TGTGCCAGCAGCTTCCGGGAGGCAACTAATGAAAAACTGTTTTTT.

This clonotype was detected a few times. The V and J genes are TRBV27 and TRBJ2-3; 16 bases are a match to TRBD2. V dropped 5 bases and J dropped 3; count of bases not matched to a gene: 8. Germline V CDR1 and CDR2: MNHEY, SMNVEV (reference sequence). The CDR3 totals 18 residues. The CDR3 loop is CASSPGGLAGGPTDTQYF. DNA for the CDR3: TGTGCCAGCAGTCCTGGGGGACTAGCGGGAGGGCCGACAGATACGCAGTATTTT.

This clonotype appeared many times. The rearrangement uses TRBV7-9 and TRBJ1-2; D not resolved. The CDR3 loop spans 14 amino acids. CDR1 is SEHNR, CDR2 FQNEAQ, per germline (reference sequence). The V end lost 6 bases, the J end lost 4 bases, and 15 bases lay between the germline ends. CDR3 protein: CASSQAVTRYGYTF. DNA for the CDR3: TGTGCCAGCAGTCAGGCTGTGACCCGCTATGGCTACACCTTC.

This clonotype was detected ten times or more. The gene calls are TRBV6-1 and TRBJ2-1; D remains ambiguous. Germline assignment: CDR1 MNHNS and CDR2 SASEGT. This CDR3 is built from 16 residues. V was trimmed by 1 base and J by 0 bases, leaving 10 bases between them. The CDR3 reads CASSEGTLSSYNEQFF. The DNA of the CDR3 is TGTGCCAGCAGTGAAGGGACCCTGAGCTCCTACAATGAGCAGTTCTTC.

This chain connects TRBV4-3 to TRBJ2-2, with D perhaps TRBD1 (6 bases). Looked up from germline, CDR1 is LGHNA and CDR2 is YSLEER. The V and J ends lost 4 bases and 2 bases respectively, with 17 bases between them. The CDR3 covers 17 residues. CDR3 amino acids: CASSLLTGPLNTGELFF. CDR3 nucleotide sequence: TGCGCCAGCAGCCTGTTGACAGGCCCTCTCAACACCGGGGAGCTGTTTTTT.

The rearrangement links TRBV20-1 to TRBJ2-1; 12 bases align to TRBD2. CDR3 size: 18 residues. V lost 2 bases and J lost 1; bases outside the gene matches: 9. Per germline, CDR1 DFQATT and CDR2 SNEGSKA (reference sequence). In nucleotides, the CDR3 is TGCAGTGCTAGACTGACTAGCGGGAGTCACATTTCCTACAATGAGCAGTTCTTC. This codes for CSARLTSGSHISYNEQFF.

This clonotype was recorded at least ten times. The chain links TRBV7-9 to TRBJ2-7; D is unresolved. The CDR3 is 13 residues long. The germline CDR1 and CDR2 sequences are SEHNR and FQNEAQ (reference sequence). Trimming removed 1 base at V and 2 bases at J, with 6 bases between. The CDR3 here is CASSLGHTYEQYF. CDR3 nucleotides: TGTGCCAGCAGCTTAGGGCACACCTACGAGCAGTACTTC.

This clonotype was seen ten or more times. Here the CDR3 DNA reads TGTGCCAGCAGCCGTTCGGGAGGGGATGGCTACACCTTC. Translated, it gives CASSRSGGDGYTF. The chain links TRBV7-9 to TRBJ1-2; D is possibly TRBD1 (5 bases). The CDR3 loop spans 13 amino acids. The germline gives CDR1 SEHNR, CDR2 FQNEAQ (reference sequence). The ends were cut back, 5 bases at V and 6 bases at J, with 13 bases in the middle.

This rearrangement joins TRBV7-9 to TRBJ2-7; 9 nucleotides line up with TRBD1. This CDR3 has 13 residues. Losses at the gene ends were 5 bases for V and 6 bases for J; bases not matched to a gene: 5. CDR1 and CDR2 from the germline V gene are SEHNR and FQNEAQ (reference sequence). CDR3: CASSAGQGGEQYF. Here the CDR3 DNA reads TGTGCCAGCAGCGCGGGACAGGGTGGCGAGCAGTACTTC.

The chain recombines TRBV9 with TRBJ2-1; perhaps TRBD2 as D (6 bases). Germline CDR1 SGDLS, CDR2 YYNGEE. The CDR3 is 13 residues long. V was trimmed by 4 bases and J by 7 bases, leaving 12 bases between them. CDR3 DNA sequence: TGTGCCAGCAGCTTGGGACTCCTGAATGAGCAGTTCTTC. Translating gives CASSLGLLNEQFF.

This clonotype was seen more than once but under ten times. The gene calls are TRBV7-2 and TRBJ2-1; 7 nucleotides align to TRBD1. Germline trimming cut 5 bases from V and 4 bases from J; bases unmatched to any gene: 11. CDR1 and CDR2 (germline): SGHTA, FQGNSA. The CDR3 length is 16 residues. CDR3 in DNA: TGTGCCAGCAGCCCGCGACAGGGAGCGCGGTACAATGAGCAGTTCTTC. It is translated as CASSPRQGARYNEQFF. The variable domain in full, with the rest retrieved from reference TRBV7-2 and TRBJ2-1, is GAGVSQSPSNKVTEKGKDVELRCDPISGHTALYWYRQSLGQGLEFLIYFQGNSAPDKSGLPSDRFSAERTGGSVSTLTIQRTQQEDSAVYLCASSPRQGARYNEQFFGPGTRLTVL.

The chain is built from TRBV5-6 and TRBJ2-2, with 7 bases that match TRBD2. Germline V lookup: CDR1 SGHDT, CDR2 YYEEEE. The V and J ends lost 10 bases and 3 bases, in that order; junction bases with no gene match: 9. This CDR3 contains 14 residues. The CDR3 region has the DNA TGTGCCGTCCGGAGCGGGAAACACACCGGGGAGCTGTTTTTT. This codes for CAVRSGKHTGELFF.

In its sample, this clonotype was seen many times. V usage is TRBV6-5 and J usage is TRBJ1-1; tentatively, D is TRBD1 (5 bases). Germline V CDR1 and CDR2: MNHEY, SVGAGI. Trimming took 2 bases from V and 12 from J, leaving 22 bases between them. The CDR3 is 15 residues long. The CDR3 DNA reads TGTGCCAGCAGTTACAGAGACCCAGGGTATGATAAGACTTTCTTT. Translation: CASSYRDPGYDKTFF.

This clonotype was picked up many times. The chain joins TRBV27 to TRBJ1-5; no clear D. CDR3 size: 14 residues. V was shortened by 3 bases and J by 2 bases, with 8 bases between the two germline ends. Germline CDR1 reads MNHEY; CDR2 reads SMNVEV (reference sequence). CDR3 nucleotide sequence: TGTGCCAGCAGTTTTACCGGTGGCAATCAGCCCCAGCATTTT. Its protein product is CASSFTGGNQPQHF.

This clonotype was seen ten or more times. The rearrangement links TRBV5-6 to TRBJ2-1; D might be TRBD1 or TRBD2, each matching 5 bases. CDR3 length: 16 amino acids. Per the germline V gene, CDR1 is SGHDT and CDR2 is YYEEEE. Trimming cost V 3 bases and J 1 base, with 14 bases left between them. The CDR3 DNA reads TGTGCCAGCAGCTGGTGGGGTGGGGGTTCCTACAATGAGCAGTTCTTC. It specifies CASSWWGGGSYNEQFF.

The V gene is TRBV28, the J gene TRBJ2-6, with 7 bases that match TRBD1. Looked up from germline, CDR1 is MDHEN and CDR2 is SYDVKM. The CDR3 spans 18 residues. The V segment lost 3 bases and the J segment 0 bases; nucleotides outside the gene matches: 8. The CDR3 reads CASSFRPGQHSGANVLTF. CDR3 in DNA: TGTGCCAGCAGTTTTCGGCCGGGACAGCACTCTGGGGCCAACGTCCTGACTTTC.

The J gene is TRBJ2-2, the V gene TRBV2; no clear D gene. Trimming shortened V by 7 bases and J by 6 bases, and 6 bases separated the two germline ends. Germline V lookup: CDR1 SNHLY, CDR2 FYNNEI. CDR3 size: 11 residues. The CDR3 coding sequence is TGTGCCAGCAAGTTGCCCGGGGAGCTGTTTTTT. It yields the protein CASKLPGELFF. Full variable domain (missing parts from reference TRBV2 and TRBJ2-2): EPEVTQTPSHQVTQMGQEVILRCVPISNHLYFYWYRQILGQKVEFLVSFYNNEISEKSEIFDDQFSVERPDGSNFTLKIRSTKLEDSAMYFCASKLPGELFFGEGSRLTVL.

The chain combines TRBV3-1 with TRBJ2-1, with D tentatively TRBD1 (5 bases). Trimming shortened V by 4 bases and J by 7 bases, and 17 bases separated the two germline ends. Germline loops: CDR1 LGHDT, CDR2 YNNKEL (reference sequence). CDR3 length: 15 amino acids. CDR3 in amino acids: CASSRRGGLGNEQFF. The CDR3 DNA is TGTGCCAGCAGCCGTAGGGGTGGTTTGGGGAATGAGCAGTTCTTC.

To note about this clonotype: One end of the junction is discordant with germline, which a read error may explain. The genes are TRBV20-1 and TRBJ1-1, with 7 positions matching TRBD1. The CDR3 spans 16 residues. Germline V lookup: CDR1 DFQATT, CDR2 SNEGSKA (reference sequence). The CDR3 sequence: CSAPRGDKGPNTEAVF. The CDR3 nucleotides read TGCAGTGCGCCCAGGGGGGACAAAGGACCGAACACTGAAGCTGTCTTT.

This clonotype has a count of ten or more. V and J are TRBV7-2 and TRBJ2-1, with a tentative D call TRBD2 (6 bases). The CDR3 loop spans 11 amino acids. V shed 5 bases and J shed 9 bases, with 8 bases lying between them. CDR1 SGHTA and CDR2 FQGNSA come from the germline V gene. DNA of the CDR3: TGTGCCAGCAGCCCGGGGGTTGAGCAGTTCTTC. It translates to CASSPGVEQFF.

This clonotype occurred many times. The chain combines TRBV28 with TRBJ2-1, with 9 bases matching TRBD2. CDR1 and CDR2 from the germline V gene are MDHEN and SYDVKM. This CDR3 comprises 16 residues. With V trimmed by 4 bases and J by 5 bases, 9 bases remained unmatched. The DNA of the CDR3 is TGTGCCAGCAGTTCTATAGCGGGAGAGCCTAACAATGAGCAGTTCTTC. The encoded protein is CASSSIAGEPNNEQFF.

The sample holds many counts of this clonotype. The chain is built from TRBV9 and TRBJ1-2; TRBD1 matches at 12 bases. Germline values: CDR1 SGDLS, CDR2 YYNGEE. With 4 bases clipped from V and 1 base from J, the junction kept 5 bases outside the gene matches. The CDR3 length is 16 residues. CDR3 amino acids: CASSPGQGAVNYGYTF. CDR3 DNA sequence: TGTGCCAGCAGCCCGGGACAGGGGGCCGTTAACTATGGCTACACCTTC. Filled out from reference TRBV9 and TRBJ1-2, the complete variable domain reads DSGVTQTPKHLITATGQRVTLRCSPRSGDLSVYWYQQSLDQGLQFLIQYYNGEERAKGNILERFSAQQFPDLHSELNLSSLELGDSALYFCASSPGQGAVNYGYTFGSGTRLTVV.

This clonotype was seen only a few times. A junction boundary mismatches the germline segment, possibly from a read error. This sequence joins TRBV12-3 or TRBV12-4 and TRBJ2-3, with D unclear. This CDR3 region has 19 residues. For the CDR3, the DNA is TGTACCAGCAGTTTAGGTCGGAGCGCGATCTATGCTAGCACAGATACGCAGTATTTT. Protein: CTSSLGRSAIYASTDTQYF.

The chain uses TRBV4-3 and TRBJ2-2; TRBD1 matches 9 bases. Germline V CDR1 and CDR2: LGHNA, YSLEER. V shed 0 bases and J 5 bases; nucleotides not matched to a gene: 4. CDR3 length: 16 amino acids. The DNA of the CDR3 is TGCGCCAGCAGCCAAGATGGGACAGGGCGAACCGGGGAGCTGTTTTTT. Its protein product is CASSQDGTGRTGELFF.